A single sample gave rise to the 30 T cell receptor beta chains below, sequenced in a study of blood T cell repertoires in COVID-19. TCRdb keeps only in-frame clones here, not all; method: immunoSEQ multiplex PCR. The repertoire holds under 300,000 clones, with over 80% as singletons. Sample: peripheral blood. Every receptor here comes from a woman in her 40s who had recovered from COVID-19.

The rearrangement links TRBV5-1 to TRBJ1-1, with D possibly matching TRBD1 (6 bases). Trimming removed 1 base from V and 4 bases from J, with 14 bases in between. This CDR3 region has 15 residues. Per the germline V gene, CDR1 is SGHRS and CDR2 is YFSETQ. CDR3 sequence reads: CASSLSTGRSTEAFF. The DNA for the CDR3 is TGCGCCAGCAGCTTGAGTACAGGGCGGAGCACTGAAGCTTTCTTT.

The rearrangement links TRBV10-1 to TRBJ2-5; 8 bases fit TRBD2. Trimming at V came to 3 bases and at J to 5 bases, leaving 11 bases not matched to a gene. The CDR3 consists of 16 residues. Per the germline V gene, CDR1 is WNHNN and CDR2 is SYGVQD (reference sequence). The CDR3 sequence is CASSDTAAGGMETQYF. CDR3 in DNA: TGCGCCAGCAGTGACACGGCGGCGGGGGGTATGGAGACCCAGTACTTC.

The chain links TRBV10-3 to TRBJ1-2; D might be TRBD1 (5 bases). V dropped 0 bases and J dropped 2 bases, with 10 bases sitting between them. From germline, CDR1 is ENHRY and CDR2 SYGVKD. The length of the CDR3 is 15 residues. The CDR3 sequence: CAISESVGGNYGYTF. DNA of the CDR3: TGTGCCATCAGTGAGTCCGTCGGGGGGAACTATGGCTACACCTTC.

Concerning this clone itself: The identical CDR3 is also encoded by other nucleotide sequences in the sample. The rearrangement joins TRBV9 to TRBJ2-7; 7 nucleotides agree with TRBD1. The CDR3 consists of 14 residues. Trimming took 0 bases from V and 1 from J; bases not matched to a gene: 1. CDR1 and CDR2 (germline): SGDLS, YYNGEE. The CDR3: CASSVGDRSYEQYF. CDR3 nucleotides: TGTGCCAGCAGCGTAGGGGACAGATCCTACGAGCAGTACTTC.

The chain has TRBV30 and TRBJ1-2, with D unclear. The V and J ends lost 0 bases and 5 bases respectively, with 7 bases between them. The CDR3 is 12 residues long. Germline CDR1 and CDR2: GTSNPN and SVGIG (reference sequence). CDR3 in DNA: TGTGCCTGGAGTGTTGAGTTATATGGCTACACCTTC. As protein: CAWSVELYGYTF. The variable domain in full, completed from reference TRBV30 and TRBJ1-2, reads SQTIHQWPATLVQPVGSPLSLECTVEGTSNPNLYWYRQAAGRGLQLLFYSVGIGQISSEVPQNLSASRPQDRQFILSSKKLLLSDSGFYLCAWSVELYGYTFGSGTRLTVV.

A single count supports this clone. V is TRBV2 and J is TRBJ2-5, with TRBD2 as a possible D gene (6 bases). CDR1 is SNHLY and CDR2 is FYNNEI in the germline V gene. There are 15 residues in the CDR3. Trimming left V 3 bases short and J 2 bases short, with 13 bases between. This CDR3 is CASSELVGLQETQYF. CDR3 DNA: TGTGCCAGCAGTGAGCTTGTGGGACTGCAAGAGACCCAGTACTTC.

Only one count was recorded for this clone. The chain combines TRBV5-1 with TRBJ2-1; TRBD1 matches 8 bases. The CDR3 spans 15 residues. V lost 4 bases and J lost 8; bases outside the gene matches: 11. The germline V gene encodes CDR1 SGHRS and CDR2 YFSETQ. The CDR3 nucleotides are TGCGCCAGCAGCCGGGACAGGAGTTTTGGGGATGAGCAGTTCTTC. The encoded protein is CASSRDRSFGDEQFF.

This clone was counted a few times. CDR3 sequence reads: CASVPGAGALGAFF. The CDR3 DNA follows: TGTGCCAGCGTCCCTGGGGCAGGGGCTCTGGGGGCTTTCTTT. The chain combines TRBV28 with TRBJ1-1; D might be TRBD1 (6 bases). V was cut by 8 bases and J by 11 bases, with 24 bases left in between. This CDR3 has 14 amino acids. Per germline, CDR1 MDHEN and CDR2 SYDVKM.

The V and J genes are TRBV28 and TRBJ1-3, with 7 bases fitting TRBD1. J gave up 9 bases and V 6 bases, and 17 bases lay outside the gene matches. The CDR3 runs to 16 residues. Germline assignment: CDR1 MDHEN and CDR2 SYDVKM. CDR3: CASSNRETGWVGTIYF. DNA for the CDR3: TGTGCCAGCAGCAACCGGGAGACAGGGTGGGTGGGCACCATATATTTT.

The CDR3 loop reads CASTGGHNSPLHF. The CDR3 coding sequence is TGTGCCAGCACTGGGGGCCATAATTCACCCCTCCACTTT. The chain carries TRBV27 and TRBJ1-6; a possible D gene is TRBD1 (6 bases). CDR3 length equals 13 residues. With 7 bases removed from V and 5 bases from J, the gap between germline ends came to 9 bases. Germline loops: CDR1 MNHEY, CDR2 SMNVEV (reference sequence).

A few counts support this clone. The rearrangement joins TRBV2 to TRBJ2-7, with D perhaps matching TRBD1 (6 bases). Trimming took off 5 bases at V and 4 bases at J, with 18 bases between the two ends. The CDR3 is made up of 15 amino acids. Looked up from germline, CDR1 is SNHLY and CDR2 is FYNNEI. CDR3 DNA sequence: TGTGCCAGCAGTCTAGGACAGCCGACCGTATACGAGCAGTACTTC. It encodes CASSLGQPTVYEQYF.

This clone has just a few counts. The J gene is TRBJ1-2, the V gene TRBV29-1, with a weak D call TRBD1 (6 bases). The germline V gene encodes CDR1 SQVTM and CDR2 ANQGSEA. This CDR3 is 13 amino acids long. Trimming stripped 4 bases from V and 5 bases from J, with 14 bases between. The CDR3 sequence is CSVAPTQGYGYTF. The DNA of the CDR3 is TGCAGCGTTGCCCCGACTCAGGGGTATGGCTACACCTTC.

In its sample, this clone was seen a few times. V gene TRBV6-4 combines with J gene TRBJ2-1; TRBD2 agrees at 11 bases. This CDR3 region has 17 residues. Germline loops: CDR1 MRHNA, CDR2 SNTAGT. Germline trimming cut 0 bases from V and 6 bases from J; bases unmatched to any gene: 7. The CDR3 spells CASSDSSSGGAGNEQFF. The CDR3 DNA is TGTGCCAGCAGTGACTCGAGTAGCGGGGGGGCAGGCAATGAGCAGTTCTTC.

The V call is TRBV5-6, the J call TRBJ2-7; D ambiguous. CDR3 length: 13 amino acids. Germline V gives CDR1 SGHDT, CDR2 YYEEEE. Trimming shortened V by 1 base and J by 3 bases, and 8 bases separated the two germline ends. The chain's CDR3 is CASSLQHNYEQYF. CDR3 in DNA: TGTGCCAGCAGCTTGCAACACAACTACGAGCAGTACTTC.

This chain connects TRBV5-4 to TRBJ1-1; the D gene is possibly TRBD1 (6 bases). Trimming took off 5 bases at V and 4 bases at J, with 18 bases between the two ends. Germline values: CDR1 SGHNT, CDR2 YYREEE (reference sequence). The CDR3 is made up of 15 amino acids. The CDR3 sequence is CASSRTGNLGTEAFF. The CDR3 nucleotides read TGTGCCAGCAGTCGCACAGGGAACTTGGGCACTGAAGCTTTCTTT.

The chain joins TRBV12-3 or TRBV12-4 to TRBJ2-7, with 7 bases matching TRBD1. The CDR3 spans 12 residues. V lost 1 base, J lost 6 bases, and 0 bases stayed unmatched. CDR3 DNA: TGTGCCAGCAGTTTAGAGGGGGCCGAGCAGTACTTC. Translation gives CASSLEGAEQYF.

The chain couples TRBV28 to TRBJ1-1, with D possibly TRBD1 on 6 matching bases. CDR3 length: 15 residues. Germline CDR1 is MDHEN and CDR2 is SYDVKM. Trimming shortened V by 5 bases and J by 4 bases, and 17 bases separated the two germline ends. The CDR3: CASSKIQGWSTEAFF. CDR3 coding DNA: TGTGCCAGCAGTAAAATACAGGGTTGGAGCACTGAAGCTTTCTTT.

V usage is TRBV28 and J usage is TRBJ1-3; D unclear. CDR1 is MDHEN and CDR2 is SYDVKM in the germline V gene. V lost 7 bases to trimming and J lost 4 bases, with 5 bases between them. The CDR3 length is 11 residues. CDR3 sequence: CASNGGNTIYF. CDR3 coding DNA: TGTGCCAGCAACGGGGGAAACACCATATATTTT. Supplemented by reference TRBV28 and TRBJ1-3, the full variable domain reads DVKVTQSSRYLVKRTGEKVFLECVQDMDHENMFWYRQDPGLGLRLIYFSYDVKMKEKGDIPEGYSVSREKKERFSLILESASTNQTSMYLCASNGGNTIYFGEGSWLTVV.

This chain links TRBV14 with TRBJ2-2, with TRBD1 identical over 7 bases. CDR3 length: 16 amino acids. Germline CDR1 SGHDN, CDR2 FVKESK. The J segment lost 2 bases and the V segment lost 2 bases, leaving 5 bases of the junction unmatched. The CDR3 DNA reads TGTGCCAGCAGCCAATGGGGGACAGCTAACACCGGGGAGCTGTTTTTT. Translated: CASSQWGTANTGELFF.

In nucleotides, the CDR3 is TGCGCCAGCAGCTTTGTGACAGGGAGCTTCGGGACCCAGTACTTC. Its protein product is CASSFVTGSFGTQYF. The V gene is TRBV5-1, the J gene TRBJ2-5, with 7 bases identical to TRBD1. The CDR3 contains 15 residues. The junction had 11 bases not matched to a gene; V was cut back by 2 bases and J by 7 bases. CDR1 is SGHRS, CDR2 YFSETQ, per germline.

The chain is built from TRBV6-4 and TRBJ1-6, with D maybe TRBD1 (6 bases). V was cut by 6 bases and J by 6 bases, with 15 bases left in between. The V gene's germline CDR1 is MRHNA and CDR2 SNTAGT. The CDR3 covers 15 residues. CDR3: CASRADGGANSPLHF. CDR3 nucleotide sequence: TGTGCCAGCAGGGCCGACGGGGGGGCTAATTCACCCCTCCACTTT.

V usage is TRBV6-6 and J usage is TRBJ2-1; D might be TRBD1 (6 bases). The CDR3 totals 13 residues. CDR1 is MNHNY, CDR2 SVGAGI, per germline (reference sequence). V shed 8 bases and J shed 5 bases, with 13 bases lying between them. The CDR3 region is CASADSGNNEQFF. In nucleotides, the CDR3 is TGTGCCAGCGCGGACAGCGGAAACAATGAGCAGTTCTTC.

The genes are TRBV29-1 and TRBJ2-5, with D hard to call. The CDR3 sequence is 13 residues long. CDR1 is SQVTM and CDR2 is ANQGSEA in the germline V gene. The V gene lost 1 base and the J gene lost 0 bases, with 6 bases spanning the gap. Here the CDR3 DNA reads TGCAGCGTTGAAGGCCGGTACCAAGAGACCCAGTACTTC. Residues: CSVEGRYQETQYF.

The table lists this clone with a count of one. Here the CDR3 DNA reads TGTGCTAGTGGTTACAAGGACAGGGGGACCGGGGAGCTGTTTTTT. Its translation: CASGYKDRGTGELFF. The genes are TRBV12-5 and TRBJ2-2; TRBD1 matches at 10 bases. The ends lost 4 bases at V and 5 bases at J; junction bases unmatched: 4. The CDR3 spans 15 residues. Germline loops: CDR1 LGHNT, CDR2 FRNRAP. Full variable domain (outside the CDR3, taken from reference TRBV12-5 and TRBJ2-2): DARVTQTPRHKVTEMGQEVTMRCQPILGHNTVFWYRQTMMQGLELLAYFRNRAPLDDSGMPKDRFSAEMPDATLATLKIQPSEPRDSAVYFCASGYKDRGTGELFFGEGSRLTVL.

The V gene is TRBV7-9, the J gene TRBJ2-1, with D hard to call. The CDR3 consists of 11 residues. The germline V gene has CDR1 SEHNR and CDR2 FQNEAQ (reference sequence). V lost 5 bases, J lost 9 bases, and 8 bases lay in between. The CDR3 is CASSLAGEQFF. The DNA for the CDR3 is TGTGCCAGCAGCCTCGCCGGTGAGCAGTTCTTC.

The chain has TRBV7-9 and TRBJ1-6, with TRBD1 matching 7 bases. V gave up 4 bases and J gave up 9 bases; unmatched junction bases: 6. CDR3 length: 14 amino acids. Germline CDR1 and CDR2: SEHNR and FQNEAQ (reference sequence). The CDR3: CASSSTGEASPLHF. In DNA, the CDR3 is TGTGCCAGCAGCTCAACAGGGGAGGCTTCACCCCTCCACTTT.

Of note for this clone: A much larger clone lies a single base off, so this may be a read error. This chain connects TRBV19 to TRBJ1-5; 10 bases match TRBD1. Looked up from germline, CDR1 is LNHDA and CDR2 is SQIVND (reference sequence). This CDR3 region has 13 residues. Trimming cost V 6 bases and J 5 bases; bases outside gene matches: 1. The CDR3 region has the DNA TGTGCCAGTAGCGGGACAGGGGATCAGCCCCAGCATTTT. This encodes CASSGTGDQPQHF.

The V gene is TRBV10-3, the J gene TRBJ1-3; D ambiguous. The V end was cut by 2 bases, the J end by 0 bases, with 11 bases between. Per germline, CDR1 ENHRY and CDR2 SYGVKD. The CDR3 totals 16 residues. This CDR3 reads CAISEGLFSSGNTIYF. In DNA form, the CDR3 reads TGTGCCATCAGTGAGGGCCTCTTCAGCTCTGGAAACACCATATATTTT.

The CDR3 nucleotides are TGTGCCTGGAGCCCCCCCGGGGTAAGGAACACTGAAGCTTTCTTT. This codes for CAWSPPGVRNTEAFF. This chain links TRBV30 with TRBJ1-1; D remains unclear. The CDR3 covers 15 residues. The ends were cut back, 3 bases at V and 1 base at J, with 15 bases in the middle. CDR1 GTSNPN and CDR2 SVGIG come from the germline V gene (reference sequence). Supplemented by reference TRBV30 and TRBJ1-1, the full variable domain reads SQTIHQWPATLVQPVGSPLSLECTVEGTSNPNLYWYRQAAGRGLQLLFYSVGIGQISSEVPQNLSASRPQDRQFILSSKKLLLSDSGFYLCAWSPPGVRNTEAFFGQGTRLTVV.

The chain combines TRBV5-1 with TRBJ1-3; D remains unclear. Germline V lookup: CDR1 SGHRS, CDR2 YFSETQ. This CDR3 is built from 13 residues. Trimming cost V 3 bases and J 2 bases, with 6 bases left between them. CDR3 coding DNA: TGCGCCAGCAGCTCCCTCCCTGGAAACACCATATATTTT. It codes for CASSSLPGNTIYF.